The 9 T cell receptor beta chains presented below share a single source sample, sequenced in a study of blood T cell repertoires in COVID-19. Clones were sequenced by immunoSEQ multiplex PCR, and TCRdb holds only the in-frame ones, with some missing. Among about 190,000 clones listed, approximately 79% were seen once. Sequenced sample: peripheral blood. These receptors were obtained from a man aged 45-60 years who had recovered from COVID-19.

V is TRBV19 and J is TRBJ2-1; D is possibly TRBD2 (6 bases). The V and J ends lost 2 bases and 8 bases respectively, with 19 bases between them. The CDR3 runs to 16 residues. The germline CDR1 and CDR2 sequences are LNHDA and SQIVND (reference sequence). CDR3 loop: CASSIRGPGTSDEQFF. The CDR3 nucleotides are TGTGCCAGTAGTATACGGGGCCCGGGGACTTCGGATGAGCAGTTCTTC.

CDR3 in amino acids: CAWSRQLVTSGELFF. The CDR3 nucleotides read TGTGCCTGGAGCCGACAACTAGTAACGTCTGGGGAGCTGTTTTTT. This chain joins TRBV30 and TRBJ2-2; D may be TRBD2 (5 bases). The germline gives CDR1 GTSNPN, CDR2 SVGIG (reference sequence). Trimming left V 3 bases short and J 8 bases short, with 19 bases between. CDR3 length equals 15 residues.

This chain links TRBV7-2 with TRBJ2-7, with D possibly TRBD2 on 5 matching bases. Per germline, CDR1 SGHTA and CDR2 FQGNSA. V was trimmed by 1 base and J by 1 base, leaving 8 bases between them. This CDR3 comprises 14 residues. The CDR3, as DNA: TGTGCCAGCAGCTTAGGGCTAGCATCCTACGAGCAGTACTTC. Protein sequence: CASSLGLASYEQYF. Using reference TRBV7-2 and TRBJ2-7 for the parts outside the CDR3, the full variable domain is GAGVSQSPSNKVTEKGKDVELRCDPISGHTALYWYRQSLGQGLEFLIYFQGNSAPDKSGLPSDRFSAERTGGSVSTLTIQRTQQEDSAVYLCASSLGLASYEQYFGPGTRLTVT.

Comments on this clone: A much larger clone differs by one base, so this may be a read error. J is TRBJ2-1 and V is TRBV7-3; weak D call: TRBD2 (6 bases). The V and J ends lost 5 bases and 4 bases respectively, with 15 bases between them. Looked up from germline, CDR1 is SGHTA and CDR2 is FQGTGA. The CDR3 spans 15 residues. The CDR3: CASSPVAGNYNEQFF. CDR3 coding DNA: TGTGCCAGCAGCCCCGTTGCGGGAAATTACAATGAGCAGTTCTTC.

This clone is a singleton in its sample. The rearrangement links TRBV5-1 to TRBJ2-1; 12 positions match TRBD2. This CDR3 region has 16 residues. V shed 2 bases and J 2 bases; nucleotides not matched to a gene: 2. Germline CDR1 SGHRS, CDR2 YFSETQ. The CDR3 nucleotides read TGCGCCAGCAGCTTAGGACTAGCGGGGACCTACAATGAGCAGTTCTTC. The encoded protein is CASSLGLAGTYNEQFF.

The V call is TRBV29-1, the J call TRBJ2-5, with 8 bases aligning to TRBD1. The CDR3 length is 15 residues. In germline, CDR1 is SQVTM, CDR2 ANQGSEA. The V segment lost 4 bases and the J segment 5 bases; nucleotides outside the gene matches: 12. CDR3 in DNA: TGCAGCGTTGGGCCGAGGCAGGGGGCGCGGGAGACCCAGTACTTC. Its translation is CSVGPRQGARETQYF.

The V call is TRBV27, the J call TRBJ1-2; TRBD1 agrees at 9 bases. The germline CDR1 and CDR2 sequences are MNHEY and SMNVEV (reference sequence). CDR3 length equals 15 residues. The V and J ends lost 8 bases and 1 base, in that order; junction bases with no gene match: 8. The CDR3 DNA sequence: TGTGCCAGCGGGACAGGGTATGAAGGTAACTATGGCTACACCTTC. It codes for CASGTGYEGNYGYTF.

The J gene is TRBJ2-5, the V gene TRBV7-9; TRBD1 might be the D (6 bases). V lost 4 bases and J lost 7, with 22 bases in between. The V gene's germline CDR1 is SEHNR and CDR2 FQNEAQ (reference sequence). The CDR3 runs to 16 residues. CDR3: CASSSSTSSSRGTQYF. CDR3 nucleotides: TGTGCCAGCAGCTCATCCACTAGTTCCAGCAGGGGGACCCAGTACTTC. The full variable domain, with the rest looked up from reference TRBV7-9 and TRBJ2-5, is DTGVSQNPRHKITKRGQNVTFRCDPISEHNRLYWYRQTLGQGPEFLTYFQNEAQLEKSRLLSDRFSAERPKGSFSTLEIQRTEQGDSAMYLCASSSSTSSSRGTQYFGPGTRLLVL.

The CDR3 sequence: CASSSGLVEGVGELFF. The CDR3, as DNA: TGTGCTAGTTCTTCGGGTTTAGTTGAAGGCGTAGGGGAGCTGTTTTTT. The chain combines TRBV12-5 with TRBJ2-2; D unresolved. V was shortened by 8 bases and J by 8 bases, with 24 bases between the two germline ends. Germline V gene sequence: CDR1 LGHNT, CDR2 FRNRAP. The CDR3 has 16 residues.